This T cell receptor (beta chain) stems from a study of low-dose radiotherapy and immunotherapy resistance in tumors. Study-level information: Across 26 weeks, 13 Gy in total went to Cohort 2, delivered as 1 Gy per fraction every two weeks.

As to time point: before trial treatment. This clonotype was recorded at least ten times. Alpha- and beta-chain coverage of first-strand cDNA came from TRAV- and TRBV-specific primers. Over about 19 PCR cycles, TCRs were amplified from a constant-region primer and V-primer adapter. MiXCR, applied by TCRdb to the reads, yields one record per CDR3 protein. Of under 90,000 distinct CDR3 sequences listed, 30% to 40% are singletons. The CDR3 length is 13 residues. Per the germline V gene, CDR1 is MGHDK and CDR2 is SYGVNS. Trimming shortened V by 6 bases and J by 1 base, and 7 bases separated the two germline ends.

The TCR comes from a female donor with ovarian cancer. The sequencing here drew on PBMCs, taken before treatment. V usage is TRBV25-1 and J usage is TRBJ2-1; no reliable D call. CDR3 sequence (DNA): TGTGCCAGCAGACTATCATCCTACAATGAGCAGTTCTTC. It translates to CASRLSSYNEQFF.